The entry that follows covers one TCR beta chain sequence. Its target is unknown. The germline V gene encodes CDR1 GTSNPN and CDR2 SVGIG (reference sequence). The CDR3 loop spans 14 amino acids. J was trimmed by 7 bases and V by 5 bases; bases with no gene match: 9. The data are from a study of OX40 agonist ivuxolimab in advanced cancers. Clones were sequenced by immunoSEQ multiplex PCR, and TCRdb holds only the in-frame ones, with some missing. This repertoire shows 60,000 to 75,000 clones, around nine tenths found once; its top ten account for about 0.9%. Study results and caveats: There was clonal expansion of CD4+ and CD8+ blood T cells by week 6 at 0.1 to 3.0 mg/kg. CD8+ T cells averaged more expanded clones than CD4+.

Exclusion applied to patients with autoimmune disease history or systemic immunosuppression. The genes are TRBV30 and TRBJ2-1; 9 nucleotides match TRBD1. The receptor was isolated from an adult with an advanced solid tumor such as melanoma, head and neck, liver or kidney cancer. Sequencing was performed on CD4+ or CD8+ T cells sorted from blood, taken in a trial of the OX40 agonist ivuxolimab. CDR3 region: CAWATGGHRNEQFF. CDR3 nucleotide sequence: TGTGCCTGGGCTACAGGGGGCCATAGAAATGAGCAGTTCTTC.